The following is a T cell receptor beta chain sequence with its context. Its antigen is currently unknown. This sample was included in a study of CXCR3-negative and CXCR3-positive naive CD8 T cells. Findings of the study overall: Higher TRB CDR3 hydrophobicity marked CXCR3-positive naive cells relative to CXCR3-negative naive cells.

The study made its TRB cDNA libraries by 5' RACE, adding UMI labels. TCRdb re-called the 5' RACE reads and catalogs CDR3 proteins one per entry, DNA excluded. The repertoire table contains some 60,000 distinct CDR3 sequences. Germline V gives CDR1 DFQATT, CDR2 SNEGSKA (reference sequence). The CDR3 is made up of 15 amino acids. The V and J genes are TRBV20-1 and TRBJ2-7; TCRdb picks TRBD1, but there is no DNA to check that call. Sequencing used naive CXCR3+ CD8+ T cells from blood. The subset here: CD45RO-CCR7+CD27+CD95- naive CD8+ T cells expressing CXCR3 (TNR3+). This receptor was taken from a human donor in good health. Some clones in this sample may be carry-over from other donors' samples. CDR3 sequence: CSAHLRDSLLDEQYF.